The 6 T cell receptor beta chains below were found in one sample sequenced in a study of radiotherapy plus CTLA-4 blockade in lung cancer. The table came from immunoSEQ multiplex PCR; TCRdb's copy has only in-frame clones and leaves some out. The table includes about 45,000 clones, 60% to 80% detected once. Sequenced material: peripheral blood, taken from a patient treated with radiotherapy plus ipilimumab. The receptors stem from a human donor with non-small cell lung cancer who had stable disease on radiotherapy plus ipilimumab.

V is TRBV7-7 and J is TRBJ2-1; 9 nucleotides align to TRBD1. Trimming removed 4 bases from V and 9 bases from J; junction bases left unmatched: 7. The CDR3 runs 14 residues. The V gene's germline CDR1 is SSHAT and CDR2 FNYEAQ (reference sequence). The CDR3 loop reads CASSSQGAEGEQFF. The CDR3 nucleotides read TGTGCCAGCAGCTCACAGGGGGCAGAAGGTGAGCAGTTCTTC.

In nucleotides, the CDR3 is TGTGCCAGCAGCGCCTCGGGTTACCAAGAGACCCAGTACTTC. Residues: CASSASGYQETQYF. The rearrangement joins TRBV9 to TRBJ2-5, with no clear D. The V gene's germline CDR1 is SGDLS and CDR2 YYNGEE. The CDR3 has 14 residues. The V gene lost 3 bases and the J gene lost 0 bases, with 9 bases spanning the gap.

This sequence joins TRBV2 and TRBJ2-2; 9 nucleotides agree with TRBD1. Per germline, CDR1 SNHLY and CDR2 FYNNEI. The junction had 3 bases not matched to a gene; V was cut back by 6 bases and J by 1 base. This CDR3 comprises 15 residues. CDR3 nucleotides: TGTGCCAGCAGGAGACAGGGGGGGAACACCGGGGAGCTGTTTTTT. It specifies CASRRQGGNTGELFF.

The chain links TRBV10-3 to TRBJ2-5; TRBD1 matches at 7 bases. The germline gives CDR1 ENHRY, CDR2 SYGVKD. Trimming cost V 2 bases and J 1 base; bases outside gene matches: 1. This CDR3 has 14 amino acids. CDR3 region: CAISERTGQETQYF. The CDR3, as DNA: TGTGCCATCAGTGAGAGGACAGGCCAAGAGACCCAGTACTTC.

This CDR3 is CATLPQGNYGYTF. CDR3 nucleotides: TGTGCCACCCTCCCACAGGGAAACTATGGCTACACCTTC. The J gene is TRBJ1-2, the V gene TRBV6-5; possible D gene TRBD1, 6 bases. This CDR3 is 13 amino acids long. Germline V gene data show CDR1 as MNHEY and CDR2 as SVGAGI. Trimming shortened V by 10 bases and J by 2 bases, and 14 bases separated the two germline ends.

The V gene is TRBV7-3, the J gene TRBJ1-1, with D unclear. Trimming took 5 bases from V and 5 from J, leaving 15 bases between them. The germline V gene encodes CDR1 SGHTA and CDR2 FQGTGA. The CDR3 totals 14 residues. The CDR3 protein is CASSPGQKVTEAFF. CDR3 DNA: TGTGCCAGCAGCCCTGGGCAGAAAGTAACTGAAGCTTTCTTT. Full variable domain (missing parts from reference TRBV7-3 and TRBJ1-1): GAGVSQTPSNKVTEKGKYVELRCDPISGHTALYWYRQSLGQGPEFLIYFQGTGAADDSGLPNDRFFAVRPEGSVSTLKIQRTERGDSAVYLCASSPGQKVTEAFFGQGTRLTVV.